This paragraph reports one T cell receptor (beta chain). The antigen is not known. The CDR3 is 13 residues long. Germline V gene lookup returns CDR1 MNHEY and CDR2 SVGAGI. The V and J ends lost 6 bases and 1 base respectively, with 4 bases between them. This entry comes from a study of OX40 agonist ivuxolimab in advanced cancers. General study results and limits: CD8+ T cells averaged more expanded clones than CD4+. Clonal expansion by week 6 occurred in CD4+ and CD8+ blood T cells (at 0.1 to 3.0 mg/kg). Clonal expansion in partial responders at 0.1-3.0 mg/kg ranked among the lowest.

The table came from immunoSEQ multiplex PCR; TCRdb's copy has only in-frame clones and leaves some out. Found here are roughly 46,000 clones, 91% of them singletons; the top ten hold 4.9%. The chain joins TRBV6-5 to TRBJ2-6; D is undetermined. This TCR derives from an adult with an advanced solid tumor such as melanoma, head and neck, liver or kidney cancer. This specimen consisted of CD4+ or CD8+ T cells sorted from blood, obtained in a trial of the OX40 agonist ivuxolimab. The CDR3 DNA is TGTGCCAGCAGCCAATCTGGGGCCAACGTCCTGACTTTC. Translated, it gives CASSQSGANVLTF.